One sample yielded the 4 T cell receptor beta chains listed below, sequenced in a study of shared clonotypes between healthy human individuals. TCRdb's table, derived via immunoSEQ multiplex PCR, lists solely in-frame clones and lacks some. The data hold over a million clones, with around 78% observed a single time. Input material: memory CD4+ T cells from PBMCs. Noted subset: CD45RA-negative fraction. Receptors originate from a young man in good health. Some clones in this sample may be carry-over from other donors' samples.

CDR3: CASSLWVGGTQETQYF. CDR3 DNA: TGCGCCAGCAGCTTGTGGGTAGGGGGAACCCAAGAGACCCAGTACTTC. V is TRBV5-1 and J is TRBJ2-5; D perhaps matches TRBD1 (6 bases). The CDR3 covers 16 residues. V was clipped by 1 base and J by 1 base, with 14 bases between them. Germline assignment: CDR1 SGHRS and CDR2 YFSETQ.

The rearrangement joins TRBV4-1 to TRBJ2-5, with 9 bases matching TRBD2. After removal of 4 bases from V and 0 bases from J, the junction contained 6 bases not matched to a gene. The CDR3 runs to 16 residues. Germline V CDR1 and CDR2: MGHRA, YSYEKL. CDR3 loop: CASSPGAGGYQETQYF. The CDR3 DNA reads TGCGCCAGCAGCCCCGGAGCGGGAGGCTACCAAGAGACCCAGTACTTC.

The gene calls are TRBV7-2 and TRBJ1-5; D is undetermined. Germline CDR1 and CDR2: SGHTA and FQGNSA. The V and J ends lost 5 bases and 9 bases respectively, with 11 bases between them. CDR3 length: 12 amino acids. CDR3 protein: CASSRQVWPQHF. Here the CDR3 DNA reads TGTGCCAGCAGCCGGCAGGTTTGGCCCCAGCATTTT.

This rearrangement joins TRBV12-5 to TRBJ2-1; 7 nucleotides match TRBD1. This CDR3 has 16 amino acids. Germline lookup yields CDR1 LGHNT and CDR2 FRNRAP. V shed 0 bases, J shed 5 bases, and the junction held 7 bases outside the gene matches. The CDR3 here is CASGLVLGDSNNEQFF. The DNA of the CDR3 is TGTGCTAGTGGTTTGGTTCTCGGGGACAGCAACAATGAGCAGTTCTTC.